The entry that follows covers one TCR beta chain sequence. This sample was included in a study of molecular identifiers for immune sequencing clone quantification. The authors gated naive CD8 T cells as CD8+CD4-CCR7+CD45RA+ for sorting. The CDR3 runs 16 residues. Germline V gene sequence: CDR1 SGHDN, CDR2 FVKESK. V lost 3 bases and J lost 7; bases outside the gene matches: 14. Listed TCR primers and previously described methods were used for bulk TCR libraries. MiXCR was run by TCRdb on the PCR reads, yielding one entry per CDR3 protein. Of 300,000 to 400,000 distinct CDR3 sequences detected, under 25% appear once; the ten largest clones hold about 0.71%.

Sequencing input: naive CD8+ T cells from blood, with Jurkat cell RNA spiked in. Subset in this sample: FACS-sorted CD8+CD4-CCR7+CD45RA+ naive T cells. The V and J genes are TRBV14 and TRBJ1-1, with 7 bases that match TRBD1. This clonotype was sampled from a human donor in good health. Some libraries in this study had Jurkat cell RNA spiked in. The CDR3 coding sequence is TGTGCCAGCAGCCAGAAAGGGCCAGGGACAGCACTTGAAGCTTTCTTT. This sequence encodes CASSQKGPGTALEAFF.